The T cell receptor (beta chain) described here comes from a study of cytomegalovirus exposure and HLA in healthy donors (dated by TCRdb to about 2017). For the wider study: An earlier analysis of 587 of the donors reported 276 Gb of sequence data and 117 million unique TCR beta sequences obtained from about 200 million T cells. An early release covering 550 to 650 HLA-typed donors comprised roughly 300 gigabases of sequencing data and around 80 million unique TCR sequences. Of the 300 to 500 genotyped donors, 75% to 85% were placed in the genetic ancestry cluster associated with self-reported Caucasian donors. The study aimed to test whether signatures of past pathogen exposure could be identified by cataloging public T cell receptors. Using immunosequencing, the study profiled T cell repertoires from about 610 subjects and related those repertoires to cytomegalovirus serostatus. In addition to the first cohort of 650 to 750 subjects, a separate validation cohort of around 110 different subjects was used. To predict cytomegalovirus infection status, the study brought together high-throughput TCR immunosequencing, statistical association of individual TCRs with disease status, and machine learning. A later analysis re-examined previously published TCR beta repertoires from over 500 donors and added high-resolution HLA genotyping to investigate patterns of TCR occurrence. Rather than drawing on any new phenotypic data, the later analysis identified candidate immune exposures from TCR beta sequences and the way those sequences occurred across donors. An earlier analysis of about 620 of the donors applied high-throughput TCR beta sequencing to assess whether each TCR beta V gene segment acted as functional or pseudogenic. Alongside the repertoire data, information on donor age, sex, ethnicity and CMV serostatus was compiled. A later genetic analysis took genome-wide SNP genotypes for about three fifths of the 666 donors and used that subset as a discovery cohort. Every discovery cohort repertoire had been produced on one sequencing platform. HLA typing included class I and class II loci at four-digit resolution. The number of typed donors differed by locus: roughly 620-640 for A, B, C, DRB1 and DQB1; 522 for DQA1; approximately 600 for DPA1; and roughly 490 for DPB1. Roughly five DR-DQ haplotypes were handled as single units for association and clustering because linkage in the cohort was strong. Across around 400 genotyped donors of the cohort, an average of about 240,000 unique TCR beta nucleotide sequences per donor were sequenced, and approximately 17% of those sequences were non-productive. Overall study outcomes, separate from this receptor: The study gave a list of roughly 150 TCR beta chains associated with cytomegalovirus. In a later analysis, TCR association rates were found to vary across HLA loci, with the most associated TCRs seen for DRB1 alleles and the fewest for HLA-C alleles. In both the original and validation cohorts, the classifier was reported to diagnose cytomegalovirus status with high specificity and sensitivity. A later analysis found that most CMV-associated TCR beta chains appeared HLA-restricted, with HLA associations seemingly driven largely by CMV exposure. When HLA alleles, especially DR and DQ, strongly co-occurred, attributing TCR associations to individual alleles was difficult. In vitro tests confirmed that a few of the cytomegalovirus-associated TCR beta chains recognize cytomegalovirus antigens. The authors suggested that the approach could potentially be generalized to other disease states and immunological phenotypes. Compared with equally common non-associated chains, HLA-associated TCR beta chains in a later analysis were more clonally expanded and had lower generation probabilities. In an earlier analysis of around 600 of the donors, most TCR beta V segments appeared in productive rearrangements about 90% or about 30% of the time, broadly matching IMGT annotations. Correlated functional status among segregating V segments might be attributable to linkage disequilibrium, but an unknown experimental factor could not be ruled out. Because counts were too low, about 18 rarely observed V segments, including chromosome 9 orphons, were excluded from the earlier analysis of fewer than 650 of the donors. Only TCR beta chains were sequenced in this cohort, and the absence of alpha or paired-chain data limited detectable features. According to a later genetic analysis, donors in an Asian-associated ancestry cluster had fewer N-insertions in productive TCRs than the roughly 670-donor mean. The presence/absence analyses assumed that sequencing depth was roughly uniform across donors, and that assumption may not be true. Specific HLA alleles were associated with 15,000 to 20,000 TCR beta sequences at a false discovery rate of 0.05 in a later analysis. Because HLA typing was missing for some donors at each locus, association tests included only the typed subset. A cluster of highly shared sequence variants was judged likely to be a technical artifact of the sequencing pipeline. Some IMGT-functional V segments, including TRBV6-2 and TRBV6-3, could not be distinguished by the 87-base-pair reads and were therefore excluded. Across donors, most TCR sequences were observed very rarely, whereas some public TCRs were present in many individuals. An association between a missense DCLRE1C variant and V-gene and J-gene trimming of TCR beta chains was found in a later genetic analysis and replicated in an independent cohort. A later analysis reported that several top co-occurrence clusters appeared linked to parvovirus B19, influenza, CMV and Epstein-Barr virus. CMV serostatus was the only immune exposure information available for the cohort. A further reported finding was that TCR beta sequences accurately predicted the HLA-A and HLA-B alleles for most subjects in the first cohort.

The cohort comprised under 700 healthy bone marrow donors. Cohort members were all nominally healthy when sampled, although unrecorded immune exposures were likely present. The donor was CMV seronegative and belonged to the group of around 400 seronegative cohort members. A peripheral blood sample was collected from each donor, and TCR beta sequencing was performed on peripheral blood mononuclear cells. The Qiagen DNeasy Blood Extraction Kit was used to extract genomic DNA from the blood cell samples. Concerning this clone itself: Its specific antigen is unknown. Qualities for individual bases were not recorded, and no much larger clone is one base off.

The CDR3 starts with the cysteine, ends with the phenylalanine, and has 12 residues. This entry keeps only the CDR3 DNA: 36 bases, framed from base 1. Trimming takes 8 bases from V and 9 bases from J, and the germline ends sit 13 bases apart. Via the germline V gene, CDR1 is SNHLY and CDR2 FYNNEI. Libraries were constructed by the immunoSEQ multiplex PCR assay. For the multiplex PCR, a mixture combining 60 forward primers for TCR Vbeta segments and 13 reverse primers for TCR Jbeta segments was used. A multiplex PCR assay on genomic DNA amplified the CDR3 region of rearranged TCR beta genes. The amplified TCR beta libraries were sequenced on the Illumina HiSeq System as 87-base-pair reads. Per the original workflow: In a later analysis, some 80 million unique TCR beta chains were counted across the roughly 670 repertoires, and around 11 million of these chains were shared by at least two donors. A nearest-neighbor algorithm error-corrected the raw reads and collapsed the reads into unique sequences, merging closely related sequences to remove PCR and sequencing errors. V, D and J gene segments were assigned by aligning CDR3 sequences to IMGT reference sequences. Each retained sequence needed at least a six-nucleotide match to both a V gene segment and a J gene segment. A rearrangement counted as productive if the CDR3 had no stop codons and remained in frame with V and J, and every other rearrangement counted as non-productive. CDR3 was defined according to IMGT convention as the region running from the second conserved V-encoded cysteine to the conserved J-encoded phenylalanine. The earlier analysis of about 500 of the donors excluded sequences that lacked an unambiguous match to a single V gene segment. In an earlier analysis of 500 to 750 of the donors, V segments were called functional above 56.7% productive rearrangements and were called segregating when the between-donor standard deviation exceeded 5%. A statistical classification framework was developed to diagnose cytomegalovirus status using the catalog of TCR beta chain sequences. A later analysis assigned V and J genes by comparing TCR nucleotide sequences with IMGT/GENE-DB human TR gene sequences. The TCRdist pipeline was used in a later analysis to assign CDR3 sequences and most-parsimonious VDJ recombination scenarios. A later analysis defined each TCR beta chain by its CDR3 amino acid sequence plus V-gene family, and excluded reads lacking a unique V-gene family. In a later analysis, around 650 highly shared, low-generation-probability nucleotide sequences were removed to address suspected cross-contamination and a sequencing artifact. A later analysis calculated a clonal expansion index for each public chain from normalized within-repertoire ranks of inferred template counts. Generation probabilities in a later analysis came from a VDJ recombination model fitted to out-of-frame rearrangements, and those results were checked against IGoR. In a later analysis, TCR-TCR, TCR-HLA and TCR-CMV co-occurrence was scored with hypergeometric tests, and a repertoire-size bias correction was applied to TCR pairs. A later analysis estimated false discovery rates by permuting HLA or CMV assignments 20 times. In a later analysis, co-occurring TCRs were grouped using DBSCAN, and TCRdist sequence similarity was added for clustering within HLA-allele-positive subsets. Repertoires with fewer than 30,000 or more than 120,000 public chains were left out of co-occurrence clustering, as were a few repertoires with anomalous nucleotide sharing. In its TCRdb copy, this immuneACCESS table keeps in-frame sequences only and misses some clones. Where compared with another copy, unresolved V genes explain less than half of these, and the others have no known cause. The DNA was the basis for D and trimming; V, J and clone size are from that table. In this sample the table shows 150,000 to 200,000 clones, over 60% of which occur a single time. Together, the top ten hold approximately 0.99% of the sample.

The clonotype was recovered from a middle-aged woman in good health and CMV-seronegative. The chain is made from TRBV2 and TRBJ2-2, and possibly TRBD1, on 6 matching bases. Material: PBMCs. The DNA sequence is given as TGTGCCAGCGGAGAGGGACAATGGGAGCTGTTTTTT. Its protein reads: CASGEGQWELFF.